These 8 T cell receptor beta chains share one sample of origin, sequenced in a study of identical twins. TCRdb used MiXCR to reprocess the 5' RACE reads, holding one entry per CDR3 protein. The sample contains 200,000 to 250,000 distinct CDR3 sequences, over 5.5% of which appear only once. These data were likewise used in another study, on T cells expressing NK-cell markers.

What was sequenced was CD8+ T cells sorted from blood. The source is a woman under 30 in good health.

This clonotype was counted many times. The CDR3 bases are TGTGCCAGCAGCCCTAAGGGTAATCAGCCCCAGCATTTT. Its protein product is CASSPKGNQPQHF. This rearrangement joins TRBV11-2 to TRBJ1-5; unclear D gene. V lost 5 bases and J 4 bases, leaving 9 bases between the germline ends. Germline values: CDR1 SGHAT, CDR2 FQNNGV. The CDR3 spans 13 residues.

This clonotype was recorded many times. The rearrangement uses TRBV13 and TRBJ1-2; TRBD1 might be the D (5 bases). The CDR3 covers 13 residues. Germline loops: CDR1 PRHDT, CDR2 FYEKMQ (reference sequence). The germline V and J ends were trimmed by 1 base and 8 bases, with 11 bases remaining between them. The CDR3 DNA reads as TGTGCCAGCAGCTTAGAAGGGGCTCAGGGCTACACCTTC. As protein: CASSLEGAQGYTF.

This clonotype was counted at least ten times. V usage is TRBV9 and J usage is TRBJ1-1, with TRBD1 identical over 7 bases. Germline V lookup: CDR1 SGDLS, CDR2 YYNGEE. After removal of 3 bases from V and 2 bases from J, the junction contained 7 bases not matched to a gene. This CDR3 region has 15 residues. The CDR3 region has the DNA TGTGCCAGCAGCGACCTGGGACAGACTAACACTGAAGCTTTCTTT. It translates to CASSDLGQTNTEAFF.

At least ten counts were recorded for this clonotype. The DNA of the CDR3 is TGCGCCAGCAGCTTGGTAGGGCAAGAAGCTTTCTTT. Protein product: CASSLVGQEAFF. This chain connects TRBV5-1 to TRBJ1-1; D gene ambiguous. V gave up 0 bases and J gave up 8 bases, with 8 bases separating them. CDR1 and CDR2 (germline): SGHRS, YFSETQ. This CDR3 has 12 amino acids.

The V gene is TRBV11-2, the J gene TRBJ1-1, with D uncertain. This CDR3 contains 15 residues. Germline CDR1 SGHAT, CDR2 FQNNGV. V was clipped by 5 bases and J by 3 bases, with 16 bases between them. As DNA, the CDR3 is TGTGCCAGCAGCCCAGGTAGAACACCCTACACTGAAGCTTTCTTT. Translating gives CASSPGRTPYTEAFF.

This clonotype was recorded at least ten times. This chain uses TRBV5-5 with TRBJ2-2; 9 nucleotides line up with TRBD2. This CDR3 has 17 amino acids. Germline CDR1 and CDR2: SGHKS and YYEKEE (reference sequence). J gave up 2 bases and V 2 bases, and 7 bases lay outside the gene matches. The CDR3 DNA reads TGTGCCAGCAGCTTTTTCACTAGCGGGTCTAACACCGGGGAGCTGTTTTTT. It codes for CASSFFTSGSNTGELFF.

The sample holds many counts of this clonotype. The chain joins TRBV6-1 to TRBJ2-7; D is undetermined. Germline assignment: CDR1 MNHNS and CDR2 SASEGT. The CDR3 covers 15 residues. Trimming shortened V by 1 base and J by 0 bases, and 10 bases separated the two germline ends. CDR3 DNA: TGTGCCAGCAGTGAAGGGAAGTCGGGCTCCTACGAGCAGTACTTC. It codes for CASSEGKSGSYEQYF.

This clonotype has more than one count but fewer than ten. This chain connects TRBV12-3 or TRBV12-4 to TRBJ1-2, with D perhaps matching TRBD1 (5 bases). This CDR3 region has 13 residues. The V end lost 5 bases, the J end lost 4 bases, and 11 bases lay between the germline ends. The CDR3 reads CASSPGPPYGYTF. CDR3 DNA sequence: TGTGCCAGCAGTCCGGGACCGCCCTATGGCTACACCTTC.